Detailed here is one T cell receptor beta chain. Its antigen is not identified. The entry originates in a study of radiation and T cells in renal cell carcinoma. General observations from the study: Top tumor clonotypes rose in blood 2 weeks post-radiation, then contracted.

The sample's time point: blood 4 weeks post-SBRT, at nephrectomy. Treatment here: 15 Gy SBRT to primary tumor, nephrectomy 4 weeks later. Nephrectomy followed 15 Gy stereotactic body radiation by 4 weeks. The patient's renal cell carcinoma had clear cell pathology. The CDR3 has 16 residues. Germline trimming cut 2 bases from V and 5 bases from J; bases unmatched to any gene: 7. Germline lookup yields CDR1 SGDLS and CDR2 YYNGEE. Produced via immunoSEQ multiplex PCR; TCRdb's table is partial and in-frame only. The data contain 120,000 to 150,000 clones, about 86% of them seen just once; the ten biggest clones take up 15% to 20%.

The clonotype originates from a woman in her 50s with renal cell carcinoma. Material: blood, obtained from a patient whose treatment included radiotherapy and nephrectomy. The chain links TRBV9 to TRBJ2-2, with 9 nucleotides matching TRBD2. The CDR3 region has the DNA TGTGCCAGCAGCGTCCGAGGACTAGCGACGACCGGGGAGCTGTTTTTT. It is translated as CASSVRGLATTGELFF.